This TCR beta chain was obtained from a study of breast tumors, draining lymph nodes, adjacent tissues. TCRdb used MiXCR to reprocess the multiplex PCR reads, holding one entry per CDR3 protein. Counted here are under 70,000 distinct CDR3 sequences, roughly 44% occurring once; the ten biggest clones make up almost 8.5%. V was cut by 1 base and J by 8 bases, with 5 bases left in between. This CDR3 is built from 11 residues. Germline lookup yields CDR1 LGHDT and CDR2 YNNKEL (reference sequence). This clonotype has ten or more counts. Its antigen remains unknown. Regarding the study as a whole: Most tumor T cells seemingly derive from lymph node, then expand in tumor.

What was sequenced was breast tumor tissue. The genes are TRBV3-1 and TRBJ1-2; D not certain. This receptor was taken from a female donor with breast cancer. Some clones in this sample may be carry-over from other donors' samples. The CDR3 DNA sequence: TGTGCCAGCAGCCAAGCGGGGGGCTACACCTTC. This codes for CASSQAGGYTF.